This T cell receptor (beta chain) was identified during a study of tissue T cells after allogeneic stem cell transplantation. Whole-study findings and limits: Within patients, tissue anatomy strongly shaped TCR repertoire composition.

This clone was seen a few times. The antigen is undetermined. Gene names refer to mouse genes. The read ends 1 residue shy of where the CDR3 ends; the end is completed using the germline J gene. Time point in this sample: mouse harvest day 7 after allogeneic transplant. The graft held 10^6 splenic CD5+ T cells and 10^7 T-cell-depleted bone marrow cells. B6 (H2b) cells into BALB/c (H2d) mice; tissues taken at day 7 or 14. With 2 bases clipped from V and 0 bases from J, the junction kept 6 bases outside the gene matches. Germline assignment: CDR1 SGHLS and CDR2 HYDKME. This CDR3 has 18 amino acids. Sequencing of TCRbeta CDR3 at survey depth gave sequences and template counts. Data came from immunoSEQ multiplex PCR; TCRdb stores just in-frame clones and leaves some out. Counted here are about 8,300 clones, approximately 49% occurring once; the ten biggest clones make up 7% to 8.5%.

The chain has TRBV12-2 and TRBJ2-3; 14 nucleotides agree with TRBD2. The sample taken for sequencing was gut tissue. This TCR was recovered from a female BALB/c mouse given C57BL/6 T cells with graft-versus-host disease after an allogeneic hematopoietic cell transplant. CDR3 region: CASSPRDWGGRSAETLYF. CDR3 bases read: TGTGCCAGCTCTCCCCGGGACTGGGGGGGCCGTAGTGCAGAAACGCTGTAT.